This T cell receptor (beta chain) came from a study of Graves' ophthalmopathy and Graves' hyperthyroidism. Clinical symptoms, serum thyroxine, TRAb, thyroid ultrasound and orbital computed tomography determined diagnosis. This clonotype was recorded at least ten times. Germline values: CDR1 SEHNR, CDR2 FQNEAQ (reference sequence). The trim removed 6 bases at V and 4 bases at J, leaving 10 bases unmatched. The CDR3 has 15 residues. Amplification from RNA transcripts yielded the TCR beta CDR3 regions. HTBI primers were employed in first-round RT-PCR, then a second-round multiplex PCR followed. TCRdb reprocessed the multiplex PCR reads via MiXCR and lists one record per CDR3 protein. The table includes 200,000 to 250,000 distinct CDR3 sequences, approximately 21% detected once.

This clonotype was sampled from a woman aged 50 to 60 with Graves' ophthalmopathy. The sequencing sample was made of peripheral blood. The genes are TRBV7-9 and TRBJ2-7, with 9 nucleotides matching TRBD1. The CDR3 DNA is TGTGCCAGCAGTCCGTCGGGGACAGGGTTATACGAGCAGTACTTC. As protein: CASSPSGTGLYEQYF.